A selection of T cell receptor beta chains follows, all from one sample in a study of spatial heterogeneity in lung cancer. MiXCR, run by TCRdb on the 5' RACE reads, gives a single entry per CDR3 protein. The sample shows around 37,000 distinct CDR3 sequences, approximately 7.2% of them seen only once. The source was PBMCs, collected at surgery. Receptor source: a female donor with early-stage non-small cell lung cancer. CDR3s include the opening cysteine and the closing phenylalanine or tryptophan. D genes are given only for firm matches. Rows may omit the clone size; those that give it use once, few, many or a size class.

j_call | clone_size | d_call | v_call | cdr3_aa | cdr3_nt
TRBJ2-2 | few | TRBD2 | TRBV6-6 | CASSKPSGTGELFF | TGTGCCAGCAGTAAACCTAGCGGGACCGGGGAGCTGTTTTTT
TRBJ2-1 | many | NA | TRBV27 | CASNREGAGNEQFF | TGTGCCAGCAACAGGGAGGGCGCGGGAAATGAGCAGTTCTTC
TRBJ2-1 | many | NA | TRBV15 | CATSPSGGPYNEQFF | TGTGCCACCAGCCCTTCCGGGGGGCCATACAATGAGCAGTTCTTC
TRBJ1-1 | NA | NA | TRBV4-1 | CASRFFPRGDQNTEAFF | TGCGCCAGCCGATTCTTTCCCCGGGGGGATCAGAACACTGAAGCTTTCTTT
TRBJ2-5 | many | NA | TRBV24-1 | CATSDSLGVEVETQYF | TGTGCCACCAGTGATTCGCTAGGGGTCGAGGTGGAGACCCAGTACTTC
TRBJ1-1 | few | TRBD1 | TRBV7-9 | CASSVKPGQAQRAAEAFF | TGTGCCAGCAGTGTCAAGCCGGGACAGGCGCAACGGGCGGCTGAAGCTTTCTTT
TRBJ1-4 | few | NA | TRBV7-2 | CASSPGPSTNEKLFF | TGTGCCAGCAGCCCTGGGCCATCAACTAATGAAAAACTGTTTTTT
TRBJ2-3 | many | NA | TRBV2 | CASSAPPDTQYF | TGTGCCAGCAGTGCTCCCCCAGATACGCAGTATTTT
TRBJ1-1 | few | NA | TRBV25-1 | CASSESPQGLNTEAFF | TGTGCCAGCAGTGAATCCCCACAGGGTCTTAATACTGAAGCTTTCTTT
TRBJ1-1 | many | TRBD1 | TRBV29-1 | CSAGTGGTEAFF | TGCAGCGCAGGGACAGGGGGCACTGAAGCTTTCTTT
TRBJ2-7 | many | TRBD1 | TRBV12-3/TRBV12-4 | CASSYGTGVYEQYF | TGTGCCAGCAGTTACGGGACAGGTGTATACGAGCAGTACTTC
TRBJ2-5 | many | TRBD2 | TRBV20-1 | CSALKTSGRETQYF | TGCAGTGCTTTGAAGACTAGCGGAAGGGAGACCCAGTACTTC
TRBJ2-7 | many | NA | TRBV12-3/TRBV12-4 | CASSYRDFSYEQYF | TGTGCCAGCAGTTACCGGGACTTCTCCTACGAGCAGTACTTC
TRBJ2-1 | few | NA | TRBV9 | CASSVEGLSYNEQFF | TGTGCCAGCAGCGTAGAAGGGCTCTCCTACAATGAGCAGTTCTTC
TRBJ1-1 | NA | NA | TRBV5-1 | CASSLAPSENTEAFF | TGCGCCAGCAGCTTGGCCCCGTCAGAGAACACTGAAGCTTTCTTT
TRBJ2-3 | few | TRBD2 | TRBV20-1 | CSAPGTSGRGGFTDTQYF | TGCAGTGCTCCCGGGACTAGCGGGAGAGGGGGGTTCACAGATACGCAGTATTTT
TRBJ1-6 | few | TRBD1 | TRBV2 | CASRRDRLPSPLHF | TGTGCCAGCAGGAGGGACAGGCTACCTTCACCCCTCCACTTT
TRBJ2-1 | NA | TRBD2 | TRBV6-5 | CASRPRDYSSYNEQFF | TGTGCCAGCAGACCTCGGGACTATTCCTCCTACAATGAGCAGTTCTTC
TRBJ2-3 | many | NA | TRBV27 | CASSFQGGGDTQYF | TGTGCCAGCAGTTTTCAGGGGGGGGGAGATACGCAGTATTTT
TRBJ2-7 | few | TRBD1 | TRBV4-1 | CASSSQPGTGVKQYF | TGCGCCAGCAGCTCTCAACCCGGGACAGGGGTCAAGCAGTACTTC
TRBJ2-5 | few | NA | TRBV5-6 | CASSFWGETQYF | TGTGCCAGCAGCTTCTGGGGGGAGACCCAGTACTTC